Shown below are 20 T cell receptor beta chains from a single sample sequenced in a study of T-cell reconstitution after alpha-beta-depleted transplantation in children. During its preparation, the TCRbeta library received unique molecular identifiers. TCRdb re-called the PCR reads through MiXCR, storing one row per CDR3 protein. The sample shows around 200,000 distinct CDR3 sequences, roughly a tenth of them seen only once. Specimen: PBMCs from the stem cell graft donor, collected from the stem cell graft. The receptors stem from a human donor who donated a stem cell graft to a child with acute lymphoblastic leukemia.

This clonotype occurred many times. The J gene is TRBJ1-5, the V gene TRBV20-1, with D hard to call. This CDR3 is 14 amino acids long. Germline V gene lookup returns CDR1 DFQATT and CDR2 SNEGSKA (reference sequence). The CDR3 DNA is TGCAGCGTAGCCCACCCGGCAGGCCTTCAGCCCCAGCATTTT. Amino acids: CSVAHPAGLQPQHF.

The chain joins TRBV11-3 to TRBJ2-3; 8 nucleotides match TRBD2. V lost 5 bases, J lost 7 bases, and 14 bases stayed unmatched. The CDR3 sequence is 16 residues long. Germline-derived CDR1 and CDR2 are SGHNT and YENEEA. This chain's CDR3 is CASSRGGGPVMNTQYF. The CDR3 DNA reads as TGTGCCAGCAGCCGGGGCGGGGGGCCGGTTATGAATACGCAGTATTTT.

In its sample, this clonotype was seen a few times. The V and J genes are TRBV7-9 and TRBJ1-6; D gene unclear. The CDR3 has 14 amino acids. Germline V gives CDR1 SEHNR, CDR2 FQNEAQ (reference sequence). The V end was cut by 7 bases, the J end by 5 bases, with 12 bases between. CDR3 in DNA: TGTGCCAGCACGGATGGACTGAATAATTCACCCCTCCACTTT. Translation: CASTDGLNNSPLHF. The full variable domain, in which reference TRBV7-9 and TRBJ1-6 provide the parts outside the CDR3, is DTGVSQNPRHKITKRGQNVTFRCDPISEHNRLYWYRQTLGQGPEFLTYFQNEAQLEKSRLLSDRFSAERPKGSFSTLEIQRTEQGDSAMYLCASTDGLNNSPLHFGNGTRLTVT.

This clonotype was recorded many times. V gene TRBV2 combines with J gene TRBJ1-2; perhaps TRBD1 as D (5 bases). Germline CDR1 and CDR2: SNHLY and FYNNEI. Trimming stripped 6 bases from V and 4 bases from J, with 15 bases between. The CDR3 runs 14 residues. CDR3 region: CASRGGDPPYGYTF. CDR3 bases: TGTGCCAGCAGGGGAGGGGACCCCCCCTATGGCTACACCTTC.

This chain connects TRBV27 to TRBJ1-2; 8 positions agree with TRBD1. The CDR3 length is 13 residues. Germline CDR1 MNHEY, CDR2 SMNVEV (reference sequence). V lost 5 bases, J lost 3 bases, and 2 bases stayed unmatched. The CDR3 bases are TGTGCCAGCAGTCGACAGGGGTACTATGGCTACACCTTC. The encoded protein is CASSRQGYYGYTF.

This clonotype was recorded a few times. This chain connects TRBV12-3 or TRBV12-4 to TRBJ2-1, with D tentatively TRBD2 (6 bases). The length of the CDR3 is 14 residues. V was pared by 2 bases and J by 5 bases, with 10 bases between. CDR3 sequence: CASSLSGSHNEQFF. The CDR3 coding sequence is TGTGCCAGCAGTTTAAGCGGGTCCCACAATGAGCAGTTCTTC.

V gene TRBV28 combines with J gene TRBJ2-1; D is unresolved. The germline CDR1 and CDR2 sequences are MDHEN and SYDVKM. There are 16 residues in the CDR3. The V end lost 6 bases, the J end lost 0 bases, and 15 bases lay between the germline ends. Here the CDR3 reads CASSPADQGSYNEQFF. The CDR3 region has the DNA TGTGCCAGCAGCCCCGCGGACCAAGGCTCCTACAATGAGCAGTTCTTC.

This clonotype turned up a few times. CDR3 sequence: CASSLDWRPYGYTF. DNA of the CDR3: TGTGCCAGCAGCTTAGATTGGCGCCCCTATGGCTACACCTTC. The genes are TRBV7-2 and TRBJ1-2, with no clear D. Trimming removed 1 base at V and 4 bases at J, with 10 bases between. This CDR3 spans 14 amino acids. Germline values: CDR1 SGHTA, CDR2 FQGNSA.

The chain links TRBV7-2 to TRBJ2-7, with 7 bases aligning to TRBD1. The length of the CDR3 is 15 residues. Trimming took 3 bases from V and 3 from J; bases not matched to a gene: 8. Germline V gene data show CDR1 as SGHTA and CDR2 as FQGNSA. CDR3 sequence: CASSLGRDSHYEQYF. The CDR3, as DNA: TGTGCCAGCAGCTTGGGCCGGGACAGCCACTACGAGCAGTACTTC.

J is TRBJ2-7 and V is TRBV20-1, with 8 positions matching TRBD1. V was clipped by 6 bases and J by 6 bases; unmatched bases: 4. The length of the CDR3 is 11 residues. Germline lookup yields CDR1 DFQATT and CDR2 SNEGSKA (reference sequence). The CDR3 region is CSATDRGEQYF. The CDR3 DNA reads TGCAGTGCGACAGACAGGGGCGAGCAGTACTTC.

The V gene is TRBV7-2, the J gene TRBJ2-3, with a tentative D call TRBD2 (6 bases). The V end lost 4 bases, the J end lost 2 bases, and 13 bases lay between the germline ends. Germline CDR1 and CDR2: SGHTA and FQGNSA. The CDR3 sequence is 15 residues long. Written as DNA, the CDR3 is TGTGCCAGCAGCTCCTTTGGGGGGAACACAGATACGCAGTATTTT. This gives the protein CASSSFGGNTDTQYF. Full variable domain (outside the CDR3, taken from reference TRBV7-2 and TRBJ2-3): GAGVSQSPSNKVTEKGKDVELRCDPISGHTALYWYRQSLGQGLEFLIYFQGNSAPDKSGLPSDRFSAERTGGSVSTLTIQRTQQEDSAVYLCASSSFGGNTDTQYFGPGTRLTVL.

The table lists this clonotype with a few counts. This chain links TRBV20-1 with TRBJ1-1; a possible D gene is TRBD1 (6 bases). This CDR3 has 17 residues. Per the germline V gene, CDR1 is DFQATT and CDR2 is SNEGSKA (reference sequence). The V end lost 0 bases, the J end lost 2 bases, and 19 bases lay between the germline ends. CDR3 bases: TGCAGTGCTAGAGATCGGCGGCAGGGGAGGGGTAACACTGAAGCTTTCTTT. It yields the protein CSARDRRQGRGNTEAFF.

The V call is TRBV4-1, the J call TRBJ1-6; 11 nucleotides align to TRBD1. CDR3 length: 17 amino acids. Per germline, CDR1 MGHRA and CDR2 YSYEKL. Trimming removed 6 bases from V and 6 bases from J; junction bases left unmatched: 10. In DNA, the CDR3 is TGCGCCAGCAGTTGGACAGGGGGCGGTCTCCCTAATTCACCCCTCCACTTT. Amino acids: CASSWTGGGLPNSPLHF.

The J gene is TRBJ1-2, the V gene TRBV12-3 or TRBV12-4; TRBD1 is a possible D gene (6 bases). The CDR3 contains 16 residues. Trimming removed 3 bases at V and 4 bases at J, with 18 bases between. For the CDR3, the DNA is TGTGCCAGCAGTTTGGACGCCCGACAGGACCTCTATGGCTACACCTTC. It codes for CASSLDARQDLYGYTF.

This clonotype came up many times. The chain couples TRBV5-5 to TRBJ2-7, with D possibly being TRBD2 (5 bases). The V and J ends lost 4 bases and 0 bases respectively, with 8 bases between them. The CDR3 loop spans 13 amino acids. Germline lookup yields CDR1 SGHKS and CDR2 YYEKEE (reference sequence). CDR3 residues: CASSHGSSYEQYF. CDR3 in DNA: TGTGCCAGCAGCCATGGGAGCTCCTACGAGCAGTACTTC.

This clonotype was observed many times. This rearrangement joins TRBV5-6 to TRBJ1-2; D unresolved. The germline V and J ends were trimmed by 2 bases and 0 bases, with 17 bases remaining between them. The CDR3 loop spans 17 amino acids. From germline, CDR1 is SGHDT and CDR2 YYEEEE. This CDR3 reads CASSLLTAVSTNYGYTF. The CDR3 nucleotides are TGTGCCAGCAGCTTACTAACAGCGGTTTCCACTAACTATGGCTACACCTTC.

This clonotype has just a few counts. The chain is built from TRBV5-1 and TRBJ2-7; either TRBD1 or TRBD2 may fit D (5 bases each). Trimming took 0 bases from V and 3 from J, leaving 13 bases between them. The CDR3 is 15 amino acids. Germline CDR1 SGHRS, CDR2 YFSETQ. For the CDR3, the DNA is TGCGCCAGCAGCTTGGGGGTGGGGGTGAACTACGAGCAGTACTTC. Translation gives CASSLGVGVNYEQYF.

This clonotype was observed a few times. The V gene is TRBV20-1, the J gene TRBJ1-5, with D tentatively TRBD1 (5 bases). Trimming removed 1 base at V and 4 bases at J, with 11 bases between. The CDR3 loop spans 14 amino acids. The germline V gene has CDR1 DFQATT and CDR2 SNEGSKA (reference sequence). CDR3 in amino acids: CSARGGRVNQPQHF. The CDR3 bases are TGCAGTGCTAGAGGGGGCCGGGTGAATCAGCCCCAGCATTTT.

This clonotype has a count of ten or more. The DNA is left out, because the CDR3 cannot be placed on it with certainty; the CDR3 is given as TCRdb lists it. This chain connects TRBV5-1 to TRBJ2-2; the D call in the table, TRBD1, was not verified against the DNA. CDR1 and CDR2 from the germline V gene are SGHRS and YFSETQ. 18 amino acids form the CDR3, both terminal residues included. The CDR3 is CASSLARGDVLRAGELFF.

This chain connects TRBV24-1 to TRBJ2-5; D tentatively reads TRBD1 or TRBD2 (5 bases each). CDR1 and CDR2 from the germline V gene are KGHDR and SFDVKD. The V end was cut by 7 bases, the J end by 3 bases, with 14 bases between. This CDR3 has 14 residues. The CDR3 DNA sequence: TGTGCCACCAGCCAAACAGGACTCGAAGAGACCCAGTACTTC. This gives the protein CATSQTGLEETQYF.